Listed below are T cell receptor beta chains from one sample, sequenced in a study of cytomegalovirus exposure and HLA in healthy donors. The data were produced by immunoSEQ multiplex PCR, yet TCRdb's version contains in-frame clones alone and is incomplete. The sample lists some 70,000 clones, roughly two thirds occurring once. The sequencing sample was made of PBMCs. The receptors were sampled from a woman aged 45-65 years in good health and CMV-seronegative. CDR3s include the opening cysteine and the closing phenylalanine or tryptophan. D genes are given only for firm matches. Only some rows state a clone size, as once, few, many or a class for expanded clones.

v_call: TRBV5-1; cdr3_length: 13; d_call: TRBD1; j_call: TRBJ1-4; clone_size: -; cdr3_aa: CASSQGANEKLFF; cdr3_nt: TGCGCCAGCAGTCAGGGGGCAAATGAAAAACTGTTTTTT
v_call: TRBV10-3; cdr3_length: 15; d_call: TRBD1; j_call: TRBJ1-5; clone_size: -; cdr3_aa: CAISVNPGGDQPQHF; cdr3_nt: TGTGCCATCAGTGTCAATCCAGGGGGCGATCAGCCCCAGCATTTT
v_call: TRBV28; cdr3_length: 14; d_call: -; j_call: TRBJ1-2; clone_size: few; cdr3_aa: CASRPTSAPSGYTF; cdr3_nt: TGTGCCAGCAGGCCCACTTCCGCCCCTAGTGGCTACACCTTC
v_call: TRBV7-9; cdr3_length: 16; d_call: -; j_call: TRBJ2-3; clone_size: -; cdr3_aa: CASSLMRITVTDTQYF; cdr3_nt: TGTGCCAGCAGCTTGATGCGGATAACTGTCACAGATACGCAGTATTTT
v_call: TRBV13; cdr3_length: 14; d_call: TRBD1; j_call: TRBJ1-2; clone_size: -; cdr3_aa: CASSREEFRGIYTF; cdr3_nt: TGTGCCAGCAGCCGAGAAGAGTTCAGGGGGATCTACACCTTC
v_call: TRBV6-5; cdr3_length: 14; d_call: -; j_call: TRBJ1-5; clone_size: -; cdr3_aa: CASSYSGLNQPQHF; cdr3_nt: TGTGCCAGCAGTTACTCTGGGCTCAATCAGCCCCAGCATTTT
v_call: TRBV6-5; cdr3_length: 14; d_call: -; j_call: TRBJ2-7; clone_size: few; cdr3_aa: CASSSGEGVREQYF; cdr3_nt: TGTGCCAGCAGTTCGGGCGAAGGGGTCCGCGAGCAGTACTTC
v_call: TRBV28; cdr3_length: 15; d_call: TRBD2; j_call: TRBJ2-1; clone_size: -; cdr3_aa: CASIKETSGSNEQFF; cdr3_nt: TGTGCCAGCATTAAGGAGACTAGCGGATCTAATGAGCAGTTCTTC
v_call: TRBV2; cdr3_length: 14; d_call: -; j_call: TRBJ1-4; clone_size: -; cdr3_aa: CASSEETGEGKLFF; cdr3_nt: TGTGCCAGCAGTGAGGAGACAGGAGAGGGGAAACTGTTTTTT
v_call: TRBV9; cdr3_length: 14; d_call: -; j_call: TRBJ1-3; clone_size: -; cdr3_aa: CASGTGSSGNTIYF; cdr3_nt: TGTGCCAGCGGAACAGGGAGCTCTGGAAACACCATATATTTT
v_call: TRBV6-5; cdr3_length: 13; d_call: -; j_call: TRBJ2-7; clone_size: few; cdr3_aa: CASSYLQTYEQYF; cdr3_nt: TGTGCCAGCAGTTACCTACAGACCTACGAGCAGTACTTC